This entry is about one T cell receptor (beta chain). Which antigen it targets is not known. The sample holds no much larger clone one base away, and base qualities are not on file. These data come from a study of identical twins (dated by TCRdb to 2016 to 2018). Looking at the study overall: To test whether fetal clonotypes persist, the study used deep sequencing on TCR alpha and beta repertoires from monozygotic twins, unrelated adults of various ages, and cord blood. To rule out contamination, replicate twin experiments were performed at different times with different library preparation protocols.

The germline V gene yields MDHEN for CDR1 and SYDVKM for CDR2. A distance of 13 bases separates the germline ends of V and J, which lose 11 bases and 0 bases respectively. Spanning cysteine to phenylalanine, the CDR3 consists of 14 amino acids. The sequence is cut down to CDR3 DNA, 42 bases in frame from base 1. The library was obtained by 5' RACE. The data were produced on an Illumina HiSeq 2000. A universal primer binding site was added through template switching, and the final cDNA carried a unique molecular identifier so that TCR cDNA molecules could be counted accurately. First-strand cDNA for TCR alpha and beta chains was synthesized from specific primers in the conserved constant-segment region. To control for contamination, every cDNA library was double barcoded, receiving both a SMART-Mk sample barcode and Illumina barcodes. Two successive PCR steps introduced TruSeq adapter sequences along with Illumina sample barcodes. TCR alpha and beta cDNA libraries were sequenced on the Illumina HiSeq platform with custom primers. Processing in the source paper ran as follows. MiGEC processed the raw reads to extract unique molecular identifiers, while MiXCR was used to determine the CDR3 positions. For each individual, recombination models were inferred using an EM algorithm with the repgenHMM and IGoR tools. Shared clonotypes were analyzed with the tcR package in R, and sharing was normalized by the product of cloneset sizes. To study raw recombination without the effects of thymic and clonal selection, out-of-frame nonproductive sequences were analyzed. The public sequencing data were trimmed at Q25 with fastp and processed into clonotypes with MiXCR by TCRdb, which kept only in-frame beta chains. Identical CDR3 proteins give one entry, which carries the most common genes and DNA. The V and J calls and clone size come from TCRdb's table, not from the authors' own analysis. The sample data list under 250,000 distinct CDR3 sequences, and around 6.9% of these were observed just once. The top ten clones comprise less than 2.5% of the sample.

The paper's findings and limits, for the study overall: Out-of-frame TCR alpha sharing in monozygotic twins was systematically underestimated by recombination models, whereas sharing between unrelated individuals was in agreement with the recombination models. Because the same donors could not be followed over many years, the conclusions depended on cross-sectional statistical analysis. Zero-insertion analyses could be partly confounded by invariant T cells such as MAIT and iNKT, although diverse VJ usage argued against such confounding for most clonotypes. Compared with coincidental sharing between unrelated individuals, out-of-frame TCR alpha sequences shared between twins showed an excess of sequences with low generation probability. Fewer insertions were carried by abundant cord blood beta clonotypes, a similar but weaker trend appeared in young adult naive repertoires, and no such trend appeared in memory repertoires. The excess sharing between twins in beta out-of-frame sequences was weaker because fewer shared sequences reduced the signal-to-noise ratio.

Only healthy Caucasian donors were included. Three pairs of female monozygotic twins, all aged about 18 to 30 years, made up the twin cohort. Miltenyi CD45RO+ enrichment and human naive T-cell isolation kits were used to isolate memory (CD45RO+) and naive T cells from PBMC. These data also formed part of another study, on yellow fever vaccine responses in identical twins. Taken from the second paper: The authors reported that the T cell response to vaccination in identical twins appeared partly convergent and partly personalized. The study precisely tracked vaccine-responding T cell clones in identical twins.

Sequenced sample: memory (CD45RO+) T cells sorted from blood. Explained via the paper, the cell subset or site label denotes: CD45RO+ enriched T cells. The receptor was isolated from a woman aged 18-30 years in good health. The rearrangement combines TRBV28 with TRBJ2-2, with no confidently assigned D gene. CDR3 loop: CAVWEQANTGELFF. The bases are TGTGCCGTCTGGGAACAAGCGAACACCGGGGAGCTGTTTTTT.